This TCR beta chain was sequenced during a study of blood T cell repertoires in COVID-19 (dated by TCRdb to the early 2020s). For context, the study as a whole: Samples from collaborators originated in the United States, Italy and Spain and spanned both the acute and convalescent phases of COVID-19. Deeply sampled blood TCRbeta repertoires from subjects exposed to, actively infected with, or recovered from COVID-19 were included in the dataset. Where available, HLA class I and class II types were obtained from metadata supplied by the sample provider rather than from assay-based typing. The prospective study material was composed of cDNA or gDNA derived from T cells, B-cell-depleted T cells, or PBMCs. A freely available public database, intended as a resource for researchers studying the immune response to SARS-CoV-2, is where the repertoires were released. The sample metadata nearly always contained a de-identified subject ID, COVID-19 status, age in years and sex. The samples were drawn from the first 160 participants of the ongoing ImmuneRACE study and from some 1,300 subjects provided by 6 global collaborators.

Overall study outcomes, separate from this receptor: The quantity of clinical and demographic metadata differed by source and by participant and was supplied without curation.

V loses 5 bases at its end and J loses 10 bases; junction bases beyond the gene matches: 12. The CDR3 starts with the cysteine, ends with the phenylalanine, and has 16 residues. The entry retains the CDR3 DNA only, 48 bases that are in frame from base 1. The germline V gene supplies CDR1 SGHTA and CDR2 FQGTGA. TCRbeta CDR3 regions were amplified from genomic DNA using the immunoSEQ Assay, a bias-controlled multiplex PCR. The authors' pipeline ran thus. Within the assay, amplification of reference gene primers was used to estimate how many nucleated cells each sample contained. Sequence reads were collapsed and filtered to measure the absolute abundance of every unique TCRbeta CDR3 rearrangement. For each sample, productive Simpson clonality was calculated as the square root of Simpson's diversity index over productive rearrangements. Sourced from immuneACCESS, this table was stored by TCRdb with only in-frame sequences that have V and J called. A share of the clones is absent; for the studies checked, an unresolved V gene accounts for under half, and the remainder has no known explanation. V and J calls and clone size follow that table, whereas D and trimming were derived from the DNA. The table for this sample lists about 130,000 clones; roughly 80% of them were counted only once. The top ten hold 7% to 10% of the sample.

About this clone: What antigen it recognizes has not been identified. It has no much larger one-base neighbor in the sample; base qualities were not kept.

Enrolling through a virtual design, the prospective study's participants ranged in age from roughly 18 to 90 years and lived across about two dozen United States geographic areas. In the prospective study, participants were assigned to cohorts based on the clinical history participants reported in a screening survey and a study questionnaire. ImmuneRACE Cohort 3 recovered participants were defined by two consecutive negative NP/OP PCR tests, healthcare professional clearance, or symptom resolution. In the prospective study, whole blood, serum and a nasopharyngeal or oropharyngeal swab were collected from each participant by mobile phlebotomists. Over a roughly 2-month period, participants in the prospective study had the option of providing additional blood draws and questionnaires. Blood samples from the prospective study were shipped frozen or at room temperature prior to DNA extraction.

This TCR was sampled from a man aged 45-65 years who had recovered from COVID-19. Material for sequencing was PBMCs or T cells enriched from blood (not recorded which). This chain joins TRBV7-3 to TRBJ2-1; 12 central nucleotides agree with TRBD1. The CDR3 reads CASSGNSGTGGYEQFF. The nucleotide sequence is TGTGCCAGCAGCGGGAACTCCGGGACAGGGGGCTACGAGCAGTTCTTC.